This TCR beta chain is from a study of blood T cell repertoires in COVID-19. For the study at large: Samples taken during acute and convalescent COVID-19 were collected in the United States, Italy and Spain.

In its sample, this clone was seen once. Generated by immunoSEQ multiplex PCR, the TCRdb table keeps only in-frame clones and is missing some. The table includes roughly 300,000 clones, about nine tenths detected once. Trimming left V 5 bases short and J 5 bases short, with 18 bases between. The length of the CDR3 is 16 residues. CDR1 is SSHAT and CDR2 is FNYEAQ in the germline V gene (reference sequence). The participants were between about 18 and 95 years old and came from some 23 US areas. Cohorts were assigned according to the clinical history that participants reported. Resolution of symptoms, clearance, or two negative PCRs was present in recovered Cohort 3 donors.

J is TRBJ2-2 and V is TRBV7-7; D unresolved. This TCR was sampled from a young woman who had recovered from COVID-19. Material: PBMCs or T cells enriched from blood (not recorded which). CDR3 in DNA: TGTGCCAGCAGCCTCACCCCCCTCATTCGGACCGGGGAGCTGTTTTTT. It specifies CASSLTPLIRTGELFF.